The T cell receptor (beta chain) described here comes from a study of cytomegalovirus exposure and HLA in healthy donors. Turning to this clone: Its specificity is unknown.

CDR1 SGDLS and CDR2 YYNGEE come from the germline V gene. The ends were cut back, 4 bases at V and 2 bases at J, with 15 bases in the middle. CDR3 length: 15 residues. Whole-study results and caveats: According to an earlier analysis, most TCR beta V segments yielded productive rearrangements about 87% or about 30% of the time. Reports indicate that TCR beta sequences accurately predicted the HLA-A and HLA-B alleles of most subjects.

PCR primers comprised 60 Vbeta and 13 Jbeta primers. Some clones are missing from TCRdb's copy, which holds only in-frame ones; the method was immunoSEQ multiplex PCR. This table has more than 85,000 clones, 69% appearing once. This TCR was sampled from a man under 40 in good health and CMV-seronegative. The chain recombines TRBV9 with TRBJ1-2; unclear D gene. Specimen: PBMCs. The CDR3 nucleotides read TGTGCCAGCAGCTCCAATCCGCGGCCAAACTATGGCTACACCTTC. Amino acid sequence: CASSSNPRPNYGYTF.